This T cell receptor beta chain was documented in a study of long-term antiretroviral therapy in people with HIV. Version v3.0 of the immunoSEQ assay was performed at survey level. Only in-frame clones appear in the TCRdb table, and some are missing; sequencing was by immunoSEQ multiplex PCR. Among approximately 36,000 clones listed, around 79% were seen once. V was shortened by 4 bases and J by 4 bases, with 9 bases between the two germline ends. The CDR3 runs 12 residues. CDR1 and CDR2 (germline): SGHDT, YYEEEE. Sample: unsorted PBMCs, taken 0.6 years after starting antiretroviral therapy. The genes are TRBV5-6 and TRBJ2-7; D ambiguous. This clonotype was obtained from a man in his late teens or twenties with HIV. This CDR3 reads CASSGVGYEQYF. The CDR3 DNA is TGTGCCAGCAGCGGAGTGGGATACGAGCAGTACTTC.